This TCR beta chain emerged from a study of blood T cells in healthy people across ages (dated by TCRdb to the mid-2010s). About the study as a whole: In model experiments, template switching captured roughly one uniquely barcoded TCR beta cDNA molecule for every two T cells. Four age groups were formed from the donors: young (average approximately 17 years), middle-aged (around 37), aged (roughly 56) and long-lived (around 80). Two additional independent replicas of 1 million unique cDNA reads from the same blood draw were analyzed for two donors (one aged 18 to 30 and one aged 80 or older). The study measured age-related changes in TCR beta repertoire diversity using deep sequencing normalized with unique cDNA molecular identifiers. Broad study findings and their caveats: Compared with the aged group, the long-lived group had more naive CD4+ T cells, fewer expanded clones and increased TCR diversity, a pattern suggesting age selection. Observed TCR beta diversity per million T cells fell roughly linearly with age, and a significant reduction was already apparent by age around 40. Bulk unsorted PBMC profiling prevented conclusive comparison of naive and antigen-experienced compartments. A strong correlation was found between observed TCR beta diversity and the percentage of naive T cells measured by flow cytometry. Total diversity estimates from one million sequenced T cells were considered lower bounds and underestimates. Because the CMV infection status of the donors was unknown, age-related changes in expanded clonotypes may potentially have been confounded.

Library preparation was by 5' RACE. Sequenced on an Illumina HiSeq 2500. A second about 7 to 12 cycle PCR used a sample-barcoded 5' primer and a J-beta primer mix. A template-switch 5' adaptor carrying 12 random nucleotides introduced a unique molecular identifier onto each TCR beta cDNA molecule. At least 3 million CDR3-containing paired-end reads were obtained from each sample. All of the RNA was converted into first-strand cDNA using the Mint cDNA synthesis kit, with a TRBC-specific oligonucleotide serving as the primer. After uracil-DNA glycosylase treatment, a first 18-cycle PCR used universal primers M1SS and BC2_uni_R on all cDNA. Per the original workflow: Normalization of each sample was performed by random selection of 1 million high-quality reads, each carrying a distinct molecular identifier. Instead of being binned into consensus sequences, reads with shared molecular identifiers were discarded. MiTCR, run with a Q25 quality threshold and the strictest error-elimination algorithm, handled CDR3 identification, clonotype clustering and error correction. A nonparametric unseen species model using Euler transformation provided a lower-bound estimate of total TCR beta diversity. The public reads were reprocessed in TCRdb via fastp at Q25 and MiXCR, keeping in-frame beta chains. Every distinct CDR3 protein forms one entry, paired with its most common genes and DNA. The V and J calls here are based on TCRdb, not the publication. The sample table shows 750,000 or so distinct CDR3 sequences, and around 25% are seen once. More than 8% of the sample rests with the top ten.

From a lookup of the germline V gene, CDR1 and CDR2 are SQVTM and ANQGSEA. Its CDR3 holds 12 amino acids, cysteine through phenylalanine. Here the CDR3 DNA is all that survives: 36 bases in frame from base 1. V gives up 6 bases and J gives up 8 bases, and the segment between their germline ends measures 14 bases. Notes on this clonotype: The antigen it binds to is not known. It has no much larger one-base neighbor in the sample; base qualities were not kept.

Donors were around 37 systemically healthy Caucasian individuals from Russia aged roughly 6 to 90 years. About 10 milliliters of peripheral blood were collected from each donor into EDTA-treated Vacutainer tubes. PBMCs were isolated by Ficoll-Paque density-gradient centrifugation, with at least 6 million obtained per sample. Total RNA was extracted from PBMCs with Trizol reagent, with at least 5.5 micrograms obtained per sample. The percentages of naive CD45RAhigh/CD27high T cells were determined by flow cytometry on a PBMC aliquot from every donor. This same sample was also taken into another study, of T cells of mothers and their children. As the second paper documents: Nine systemically healthy Caucasian individuals served as donors, namely three mothers together with their six children. cDNA synthesis used all of the extracted RNA, with around 1.6 ug of RNA in each 15 ul reaction. Sample barcodes and 2-4 random nucleotides were added via the M1S primer in the second PCR. More than 9 million TCR beta CDR3 reads were obtained from each mother, and millions of reads were obtained from each child. In both related and unrelated pairs, thymic selection shapes the output of TCR recombination in a similar way, with inherited differences having only a minor effect. Related mother-child pairs always showed normalized repertoire overlap that was slightly higher than in unrelated mother-child pairs, though the difference was never significant. No persistent microchimeric T cell clones were detected, at a sensitivity of approximately 90 clones per million clonotypes. To look for features that set related mother-child pairs apart from unrelated individuals, the researchers ran deep NGS to compare the TCR beta repertoires of mothers and children. The mean age was around 40 +/- 4 years for the mothers and around 10 +/- 4 years for the children. After adapter ligation was performed with NEBNext reagents, the libraries were sequenced on an Illumina HiSeq 2000 with 100+100 nt paired-end reads. To prevent cross-contamination, the mother and child libraries were prepared a month apart and were sequenced in separate runs. For each donor, somewhere between about 500,000 and 2,000,000 distinct TCR beta clonotypes were identified. Naive TCR beta clonotypes were estimated from low-frequency clonotypes matched to each donor's FACS-determined naive share, without sorting.

Material: blood. The chain is made from TRBV29-1 and TRBJ2-1; D gene: possibly TRBD1, on 5 matching bases. This TCR was sampled from a boy aged 10-17 years in good health. The CDR3 region has the sequence CSVPDIRHEQFF. Read as DNA, the sequence is TGCAGCGTCCCGGACATTCGCCATGAGCAGTTCTTC.